A selection of T cell receptor beta chains follows, all from one sample in a study of T cell responses to AZD1222 COVID-19 vaccine. This table comes from immunoSEQ multiplex PCR, and its TCRdb copy is limited to in-frame clones, with some not included. In the table there are 95,000 to 150,000 clones, more than 70% of which are singletons. The material sequenced was peripheral blood, taken on day 0 of AZD1222 vaccination. These receptors all come from an adult in good health. CDR3s include the opening cysteine and the closing phenylalanine or tryptophan. Each record gives: D gene, J gene, V gene, clone size, CDR3 DNA, CDR3 protein. D genes are given only for firm matches. Clone size, where shown, is once, few, many, or a class for clones that have expanded.

>NA|TRBJ1-6|TRBV19|NA
TGTGCCAGTCAACAGAGGGGTTATAATTCACCCCTCCACTTT
CASQQRGYNSPLHF
>NA|TRBJ2-7|TRBV6-2/TRBV6-3|NA
TGTGCCAGCAGTCAGAGTTCCTACGAGCAGTACTTC
CASSQSSYEQYF
>TRBD2|TRBJ2-3|TRBV27|NA
TGTGCCAGCAGTGCGACTAGCGGTACGCAGTATTTT
CASSATSGTQYF
>TRBD1|TRBJ2-2|TRBV3-1/TRBV3-2|NA
TGTGCCAGCAGCCAAGTAGGGACAGGGGGCGCCGGGGAGCTGTTTTTT
CASSQVGTGGAGELFF
>NA|TRBJ1-2|TRBV7-3|NA
TGTGCCAGCAGCTTATCGGGGGGCATTAACTATGGCTACACCTTC
CASSLSGGINYGYTF
>NA|TRBJ2-7|TRBV11-2|NA
TGTGCCAGCAGCTTAAACTCCCACAGGTCCGCCTACGAGCAGTACTTC
CASSLNSHRSAYEQYF
>TRBD1|TRBJ1-1|TRBV7-3|few
TGTGCCAGCCCCCGGAGGGGGCAGGACACTGAAGCTTTCTTT
CASPRRGQDTEAFF
>TRBD1|TRBJ2-2|TRBV5-4|NA
TGTGCCAGCAGCTTTCCGACAGGGGAAACCGGGGAGCTGTTTTTT
CASSFPTGETGELFF
>NA|TRBJ2-7|TRBV7-9|NA
TGTGCCAGCAGCTTACAACAGGTGACCTACGAGCAGTACTTC
CASSLQQVTYEQYF
>NA|TRBJ1-2|TRBV10-3|NA
TGTGCCATCAGTGAAACTACACAACAGGGTGGCTATGGCTACACCTTC
CAISETTQQGGYGYTF
>NA|TRBJ2-7|TRBV6-1|many
TGTGCCAGCAGTGAATTTAGGACAGCCTCCTACGAGCAGTACTTC
CASSEFRTASYEQYF
>NA|TRBJ1-1|TRBV18|NA
TGTGCCAGCTCACCCCTCGACAGCGGTTTAATGAACACTGAAGCTTTCTTT
CASSPLDSGLMNTEAFF
>TRBD2|TRBJ2-3|TRBV10-3|NA
TGTGCCATCAGTGTACGTGCGGGAGGTTCCACAGATACGCAGTATTTT
CAISVRAGGSTDTQYF
>TRBD2|TRBJ2-1|TRBV27|NA
TGTGCCAGCAGGGAGCGAGCGGGACCTAGCTCCTACAATGAGCAGTTCTTC
CASRERAGPSSYNEQFF
>NA|TRBJ2-7|TRBV2|NA
TGTGCCAGCAGGGGCCAGCTGGGCCGCGGCTCCTACGAGCAGTACTTC
CASRGQLGRGSYEQYF
>NA|TRBJ2-6|TRBV5-1|once
TGCGCCAGCAGCTTGGACACAGTTCCCTCTGGGGCCAACGTCCTGACTTTC
CASSLDTVPSGANVLTF
>NA|TRBJ1-4|TRBV28|NA
TGTGCCAGCAGTTTCAGGTTTTGGGGGGATGCAACTAATGAAAAACTGTTTTTT
CASSFRFWGDATNEKLFF
>NA|TRBJ2-7|TRBV5-4|NA
TGTGCCAGCAGCTTGCAGGGCACCTACGAGCAGTACTTC
CASSLQGTYEQYF
>TRBD2|TRBJ2-1|TRBV5-1|NA
TGCGCCAGCAGCTTCCTACTAGCGGGGGGCGAGAATGAGCAGTTCTTC
CASSFLLAGGENEQFF
>NA|TRBJ2-1|TRBV7-3|NA
TGTGCCAGCAGCCACCCAGCGGTTCTCAATGAGCAGTTCTTC
CASSHPAVLNEQFF
>TRBD1|TRBJ2-1|TRBV7-2|NA
TGTGCCAGCAGCTTAGCGGGAGGACAGGGGAATGAGCAGTTCTTC
CASSLAGGQGNEQFF
>TRBD2|TRBJ2-4|TRBV6-1|NA
TGTGCCAGCAGTGCAGGGCCCGAGCGGGGATCGTATCTAGCCAAAAACATTCAATACTTC
CASSAGPERGSYLAKNIQYF
>NA|TRBJ1-5|TRBV28|few
TGTGCCAGCAGTTTATCCTTAGGGGGGGAAAGCAATCAGCCCCAGCATTTT
CASSLSLGGESNQPQHF
>NA|TRBJ1-5|TRBV6-1|NA
TGTGCCAGCAGTGAAGCTGCGGGGGCTCTCGGCCAGCTCCAGCATTTT
CASSEAAGALGQLQHF
>TRBD2|TRBJ2-1|TRBV6-4|NA
TGTGCCAGCAGCGGGGGGGCCTGGGGTGAGCAGTTCTTC
CASSGGAWGEQFF
>TRBD2|TRBJ2-5|TRBV9|NA
TGTGCCAGCAGCTTCCTAGGGGCGGGGGTTGAGGAGACCCAGTACTTC
CASSFLGAGVEETQYF
>TRBD1|TRBJ1-6|TRBV30|few
TGTGCCTGGAGCCCAGGGGGGTCCTATAATTCACCCCTCCACTTT
CAWSPGGSYNSPLHF
>TRBD2|TRBJ2-1|TRBV24-1|NA
TGTGCCACCAGTGATTTGAAGGCTAGCGGGAGGATCAGCTCCTACAATGAGCAGTTCTTC
CATSDLKASGRISSYNEQFF
>NA|TRBJ2-1|TRBV9|NA
TGTGCCAGCAGCCTAAGGGCCGGCGGAAACTCCTACAATGAGCAGTTCTTC
CASSLRAGGNSYNEQFF
>TRBD1|TRBJ2-7|TRBV5-4|NA
TGTGCCAGCAGCATGGGACAGAGCGGAGTTTACGAGCAGTACTTC
CASSMGQSGVYEQYF
>NA|TRBJ2-7|TRBV30|once
TGTGCCTGGAGCGGAAAAAGGGACCGGTACTACGAGCAGTACTTC
CAWSGKRDRYYEQYF
>NA|TRBJ2-5|TRBV19|NA
TGTGCCAGTAGTATAGGTCAGGCCCAAGAGACCCAGTACTTC
CASSIGQAQETQYF
>NA|TRBJ1-6|TRBV2|NA
TGTGCCAGCAGTTCACAGGGCGCACCCCTCCACTTT
CASSSQGAPLHF
>NA|TRBJ1-2|TRBV5-1|NA
TGCGCCAGCAATCCCTCCTCTACAGCTAACTATGGCTACACCTTC
CASNPSSTANYGYTF
>NA|TRBJ2-1|TRBV6-5|NA
TGTGCCAGCAGTTCTAGCGTCTTGAACTACAATGAGCAGTTCTTC
CASSSSVLNYNEQFF
>NA|TRBJ2-7|TRBV29-1|NA
TGCAGCGTTTCCAGGGACTCCTACGAGCAGTACTTC
CSVSRDSYEQYF
>NA|TRBJ2-7|TRBV7-8|NA
TGTGCCAGCAGCGCCATAGGGACCCCTGGGACCTACGAGCAGTACTTC
CASSAIGTPGTYEQYF
>NA|TRBJ1-5|TRBV27|NA
TGTGCCAGCAGGGTCTCGGGGGGGGGTTATCAGCCCCAGCATTTT
CASRVSGGGYQPQHF
>NA|TRBJ2-3|TRBV5-1|NA
TGCGCCAGCAGTAAACACGGACAGCAGACAGATACGCAGTATTTT
CASSKHGQQTDTQYF
>NA|TRBJ2-1|TRBV28|NA
TGTGCCAGCACCCCCCTGGGGGACCGATCCGTCTCCTACAATGAGCAGTTCTTC
CASTPLGDRSVSYNEQFF
>NA|TRBJ1-3|TRBV27|NA
TGTGCCAGCAGTTCCCGGGGCCCTTTCATCGACACCATATATTTT
CASSSRGPFIDTIYF
>NA|TRBJ1-6|TRBV5-1|NA
TGCGCCAGCAGCTTGGGAGTTCTGTATTCACCCCTCCACTTT
CASSLGVLYSPLHF